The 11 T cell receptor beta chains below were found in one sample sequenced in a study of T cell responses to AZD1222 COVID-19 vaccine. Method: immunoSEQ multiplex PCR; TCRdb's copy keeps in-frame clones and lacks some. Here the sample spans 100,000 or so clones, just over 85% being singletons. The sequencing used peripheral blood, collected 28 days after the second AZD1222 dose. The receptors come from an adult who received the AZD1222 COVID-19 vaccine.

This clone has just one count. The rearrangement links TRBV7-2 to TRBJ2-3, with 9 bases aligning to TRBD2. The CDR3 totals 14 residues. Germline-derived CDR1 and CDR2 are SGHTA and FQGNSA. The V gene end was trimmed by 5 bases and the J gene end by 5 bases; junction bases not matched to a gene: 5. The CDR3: CASSTLAGRDTQYF. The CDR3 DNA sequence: TGTGCCAGCAGCACGCTAGCGGGGAGAGATACGCAGTATTTT.

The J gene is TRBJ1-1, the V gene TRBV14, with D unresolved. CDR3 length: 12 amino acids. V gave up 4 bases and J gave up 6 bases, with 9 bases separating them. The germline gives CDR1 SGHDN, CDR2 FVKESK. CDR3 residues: CASSRGGPEAFF. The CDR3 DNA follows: TGTGCCAGCAGCCGGGGAGGCCCTGAAGCTTTCTTT. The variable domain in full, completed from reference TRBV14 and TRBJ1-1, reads EAGVTQFPSHSVIEKGQTVTLRCDPISGHDNLYWYRRVMGKEIKFLLHFVKESKQDESGMPNNRFLAERTGGTYSTLKVQPAELEDSGVYFCASSRGGPEAFFGQGTRLTVV.

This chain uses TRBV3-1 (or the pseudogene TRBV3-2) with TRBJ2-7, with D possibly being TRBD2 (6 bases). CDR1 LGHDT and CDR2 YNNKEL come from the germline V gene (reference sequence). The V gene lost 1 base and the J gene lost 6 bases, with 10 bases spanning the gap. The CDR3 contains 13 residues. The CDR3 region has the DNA TGTGCCAGCAGCCAAGGGGGAGGATCCGAGCAGTACTTC. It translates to CASSQGGGSEQYF.

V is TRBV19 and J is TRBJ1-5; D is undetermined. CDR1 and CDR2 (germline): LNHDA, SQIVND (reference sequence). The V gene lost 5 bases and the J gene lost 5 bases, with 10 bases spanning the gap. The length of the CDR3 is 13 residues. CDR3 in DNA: TGTGCCAGTAGTTGGACTGTTGATCAGCCCCAGCATTTT. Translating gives CASSWTVDQPQHF.

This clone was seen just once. The DNA for the CDR3 is TGTGCCAGCAGCGTAGGTAGCGGAGTACTCACAGATACGCAGTATTTT. Translated, it gives CASSVGSGVLTDTQYF. The chain couples TRBV9 to TRBJ2-3, with D possibly being TRBD2 (6 bases). Trimming removed 0 bases at V and 2 bases at J, with 13 bases between. The CDR3 is 16 residues long. Per the germline V gene, CDR1 is SGDLS and CDR2 is YYNGEE.

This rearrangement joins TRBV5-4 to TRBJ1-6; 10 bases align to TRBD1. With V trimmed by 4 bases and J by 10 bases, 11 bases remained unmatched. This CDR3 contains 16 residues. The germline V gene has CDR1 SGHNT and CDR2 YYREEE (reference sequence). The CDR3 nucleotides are TGTGCCAGCAGCCCCGTGGGACAGGGGTTTGGGTCACCCCTCCACTTT. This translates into CASSPVGQGFGSPLHF.

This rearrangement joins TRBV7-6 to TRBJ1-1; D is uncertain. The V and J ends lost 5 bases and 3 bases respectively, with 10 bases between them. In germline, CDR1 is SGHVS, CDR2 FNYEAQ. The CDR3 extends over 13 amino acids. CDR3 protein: CASSPRLDTEAFF. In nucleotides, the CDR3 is TGTGCCAGCAGCCCAAGACTTGACACTGAAGCTTTCTTT.

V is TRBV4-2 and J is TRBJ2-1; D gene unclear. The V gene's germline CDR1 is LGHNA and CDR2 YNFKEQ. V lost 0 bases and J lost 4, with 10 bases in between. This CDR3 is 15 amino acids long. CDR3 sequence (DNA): TGTGCCAGCAGCCAAGAAAGATGGAGTTACAATGAGCAGTTCTTC. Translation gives CASSQERWSYNEQFF.

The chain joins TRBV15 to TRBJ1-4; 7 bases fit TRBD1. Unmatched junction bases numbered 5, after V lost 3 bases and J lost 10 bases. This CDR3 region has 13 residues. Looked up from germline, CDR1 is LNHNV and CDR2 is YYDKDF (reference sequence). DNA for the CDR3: TGTGCCACCAGCAGGGACGCAGGGGGAAAACTGTTTTTT. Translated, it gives CATSRDAGGKLFF.

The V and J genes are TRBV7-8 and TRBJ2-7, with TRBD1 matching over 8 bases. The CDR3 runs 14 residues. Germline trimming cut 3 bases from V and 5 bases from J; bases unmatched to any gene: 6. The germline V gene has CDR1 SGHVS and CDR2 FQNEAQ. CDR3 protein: CASSFGQGSDEQYF. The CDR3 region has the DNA TGTGCCAGCAGCTTCGGACAGGGCAGCGACGAGCAGTACTTC.

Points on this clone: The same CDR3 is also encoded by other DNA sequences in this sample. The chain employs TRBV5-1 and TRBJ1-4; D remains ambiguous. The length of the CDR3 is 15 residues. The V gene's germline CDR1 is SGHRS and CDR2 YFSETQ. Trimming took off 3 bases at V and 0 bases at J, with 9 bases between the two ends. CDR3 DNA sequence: TGCGCCAGCAGCTCGTCGGGCGCAACTAATGAAAAACTGTTTTTT. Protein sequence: CASSSSGATNEKLFF.